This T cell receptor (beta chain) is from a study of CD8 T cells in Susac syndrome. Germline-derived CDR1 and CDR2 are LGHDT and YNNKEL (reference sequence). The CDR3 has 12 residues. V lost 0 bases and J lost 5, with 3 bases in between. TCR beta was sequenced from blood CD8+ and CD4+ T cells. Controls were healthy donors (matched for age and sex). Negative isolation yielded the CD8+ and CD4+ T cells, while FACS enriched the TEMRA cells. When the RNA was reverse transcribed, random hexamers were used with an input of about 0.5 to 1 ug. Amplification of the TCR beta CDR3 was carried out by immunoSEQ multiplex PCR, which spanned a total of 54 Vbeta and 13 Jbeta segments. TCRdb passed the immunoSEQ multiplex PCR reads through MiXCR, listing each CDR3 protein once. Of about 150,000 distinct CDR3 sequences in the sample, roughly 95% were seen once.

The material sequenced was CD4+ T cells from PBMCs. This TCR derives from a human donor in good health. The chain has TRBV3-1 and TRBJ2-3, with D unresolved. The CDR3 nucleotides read TGTGCCAGCAGCCAAGAGCGAGATACGCAGTATTTT. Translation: CASSQERDTQYF.